This T cell receptor (beta chain) was identified in a study of blood T cell repertoires in COVID-19. At the level of the study: Samples taken during acute and convalescent COVID-19 were collected in the United States, Italy and Spain. Sample material is recorded as cDNA or gDNA derived from T cells, B-cell-depleted T cells, or PBMCs.

The authors' processing: Estimated nucleated cell counts came from reference gene primer amplification. The assay was immunoSEQ multiplex PCR, and TCRdb's table has in-frame clones only and misses some. Clone size and V and J calls were adopted from that table, with D and trimming inferred from the DNA. The sample holds more than 110,000 clones, 84% seen once. The sample was peripheral blood. The clonotype comes from a human donor in a cohort sampled during active COVID-19.

The CDR3 here is CASSLRASGSNEQFF. DNA for the CDR3: TGTGCCAGCAGCTTACGGGCTAGCGGGAGCAATGAGCAGTTCTTC. V is TRBV7-8 and J is TRBJ2-1, with 10 bases lining up with TRBD2. Trimming at V came to 2 bases and at J to 6 bases, leaving 4 bases not matched to a gene. The CDR3 totals 15 residues. Germline assignment: CDR1 SGHVS and CDR2 FQNEAQ.